These 25 T cell receptor beta chains originate from one sample sequenced in a study of blood T cell repertoires in COVID-19. Sequencing was performed with immunoSEQ multiplex PCR; in TCRdb, only in-frame clones are kept and a portion is missing. In the table there are under 200,000 clones, roughly 80% of which are singletons. Input material: peripheral blood. The source is a man in his sixties with acute or convalescent COVID-19.

This clone was observed a single time. This chain links TRBV5-1 with TRBJ1-1; the D gene is possibly TRBD1 (5 bases). Germline CDR1 reads SGHRS; CDR2 reads YFSETQ. Trimming shortened V by 2 bases and J by 5 bases, and 10 bases separated the two germline ends. This CDR3 comprises 13 residues. CDR3 region: CASSFLGVTEAFF. DNA for the CDR3: TGCGCCAGCAGCTTTTTAGGGGTGACTGAAGCTTTCTTT.

The chain employs TRBV9 and TRBJ2-7, with 7 bases aligning to TRBD2. V dropped 0 bases and J dropped 5; count of bases not matched to a gene: 5. CDR1 SGDLS and CDR2 YYNGEE come from the germline V gene. This CDR3 spans 14 amino acids. The CDR3 reads CASSVAGGDDEQYF. The CDR3 DNA reads as TGTGCCAGCAGCGTAGCGGGGGGAGACGACGAGCAGTACTTC. The complete variable domain, with remaining parts taken from reference TRBV9 and TRBJ2-7, reads DSGVTQTPKHLITATGQRVTLRCSPRSGDLSVYWYQQSLDQGLQFLIQYYNGEERAKGNILERFSAQQFPDLHSELNLSSLELGDSALYFCASSVAGGDDEQYFGPGTRLTVT.

The V call is TRBV29-1, the J call TRBJ2-5; 7 bases line up with TRBD1. CDR3 length: 12 residues. Germline V gene data show CDR1 as SQVTM and CDR2 as ANQGSEA. Trimming removed 3 bases from V and 3 bases from J; junction bases left unmatched: 1. CDR3 region: CSVDGTEETQYF. In DNA, the CDR3 is TGCAGCGTTGACGGGACAGAAGAGACCCAGTACTTC.

The V and J genes are TRBV5-1 and TRBJ1-1; TRBD1 matches at 8 bases. J lost 3 bases, V lost 4 bases, and 5 bases had no gene match. Germline V CDR1 and CDR2: SGHRS, YFSETQ. This CDR3 comprises 14 residues. Here the CDR3 reads CASSGQGGYTEAFF. The CDR3 region has the DNA TGCGCCAGCAGCGGACAGGGAGGCTACACTGAAGCTTTCTTT. Together with reference TRBV5-1 and TRBJ1-1, the CDR3 gives the full variable domain: KAGVTQTPRYLIKTRGQQVTLSCSPISGHRSVSWYQQTPGQGLQFLFEYFSETQRNKGNFPGRFSGRQFSNSRSEMNVSTLELGDSALYLCASSGQGGYTEAFFGQGTRLTVV.

This clone was seen a handful of times. V gene TRBV7-8 combines with J gene TRBJ1-5; 12 bases fit TRBD1. Germline CDR1 SGHVS, CDR2 FQNEAQ. CDR3 length equals 16 residues. J lost 3 bases, V lost 5 bases, and 5 bases had no gene match. This chain's CDR3 is CASSRGQGAVNQPQHF. The CDR3 DNA follows: TGTGCCAGCAGCCGGGGACAGGGGGCGGTCAATCAGCCCCAGCATTTT.

This sequence joins TRBV25-1 and TRBJ1-5; D uncertain. Germline V gene lookup returns CDR1 MGHDK and CDR2 SYGVNS. Trimming took 1 base from V and 1 from J, leaving 5 bases between them. This CDR3 comprises 14 residues. CDR3 protein: CASSEFGSNQPQHF. The CDR3 DNA sequence: TGTGCCAGCAGTGAATTCGGGAGCAATCAGCCCCAGCATTTT.

The CDR3 here is CTSSQGKLAGLTYEQYF. CDR3 nucleotide sequence: TGCACCAGCAGCCAAGGGAAACTAGCGGGCCTAACCTACGAGCAGTACTTC. V gene TRBV1 combines with J gene TRBJ2-7; the DNA was not compared with TRBD2, the D call given in the table. TRBV1 is a pseudogene. The CDR3 contains 17 residues.

The chain employs TRBV5-1 and TRBJ1-3, with 8 bases aligning to TRBD1. Germline V lookup: CDR1 SGHRS, CDR2 YFSETQ. The CDR3 is 17 amino acids. J gave up 4 bases and V 2 bases, and 11 bases lay outside the gene matches. The DNA of the CDR3 is TGCGCCAGCAGCTTAGGGGCAGGGGGCTCTAACGGAAACACCATATATTTT. It codes for CASSLGAGGSNGNTIYF. Full variable domain (outside the CDR3, taken from reference TRBV5-1 and TRBJ1-3): KAGVTQTPRYLIKTRGQQVTLSCSPISGHRSVSWYQQTPGQGLQFLFEYFSETQRNKGNFPGRFSGRQFSNSRSEMNVSTLELGDSALYLCASSLGAGGSNGNTIYFGEGSWLTVV.

The chain recombines TRBV6-4 with TRBJ2-3, with TRBD2 matching 10 bases. The CDR3 sequence is 15 residues long. The germline V gene has CDR1 MRHNA and CDR2 SNTAGT. V dropped 4 bases and J dropped 0; count of bases not matched to a gene: 1. CDR3 protein: CASSVLAGSTDTQYF. In nucleotides, the CDR3 is TGTGCCAGCAGTGTACTAGCGGGGAGCACAGATACGCAGTATTTT.

The chain combines TRBV6-5 with TRBJ2-7; D is perhaps TRBD1 (6 bases). With 4 bases removed from V and 4 bases from J, the gap between germline ends came to 8 bases. The CDR3 runs to 12 residues. Germline CDR1 MNHEY, CDR2 SVGAGI. In DNA, the CDR3 is TGTGCCAGCAGTTCACAGGGATACGAGCAGTACTTC. This gives the protein CASSSQGYEQYF.

The CDR3 sequence is CASSSQGAGEETQYF. In DNA, the CDR3 is TGCGCCAGCAGCTCCCAGGGGGCAGGGGAAGAGACCCAGTACTTC. This sequence joins TRBV5-1 and TRBJ2-5; 8 bases align to TRBD1. The CDR3 has 15 amino acids. Germline CDR1 is SGHRS and CDR2 is YFSETQ. J lost 3 bases, V lost 3 bases, and 7 bases had no gene match.

V gene TRBV10-3 combines with J gene TRBJ2-3; maybe TRBD2 (6 bases). Germline values: CDR1 ENHRY, CDR2 SYGVKD. The CDR3 consists of 15 residues. Deletions cut 2 bases from V and 4 bases from J, with 13 bases between. DNA of the CDR3: TGTGCCATCAGTGAGGGCCCTAGGGAGGCAGATACGCAGTATTTT. Residues: CAISEGPREADTQYF.

This clone was picked up many times. The chain combines TRBV27 with TRBJ2-7; TRBD1 agrees at 11 bases. V was clipped by 6 bases and J by 5 bases; unmatched bases: 12. CDR1 is MNHEY and CDR2 is SMNVEV in the germline V gene (reference sequence). The CDR3 is 16 residues long. The CDR3 protein is CASRTLRGTGGNEQYF. In nucleotides, the CDR3 is TGTGCCAGCAGAACCCTAAGGGGGACAGGGGGTAACGAGCAGTACTTC.

The rearrangement uses TRBV19 and TRBJ2-3; 7 bases line up with TRBD2. V lost 2 bases, J lost 4 bases, and 9 bases stayed unmatched. CDR1 and CDR2 from the germline V gene are LNHDA and SQIVND (reference sequence). The CDR3 sequence is 16 residues long. CDR3 in amino acids: CASSIQFGGGPDTQYF. The CDR3 region has the DNA TGTGCCAGTAGTATACAGTTTGGGGGAGGGCCAGATACGCAGTATTTT.

The V call is TRBV30, the J call TRBJ2-2; D remains unclear. In germline, CDR1 is GTSNPN, CDR2 SVGIG (reference sequence). V lost 0 bases, J lost 4 bases, and 9 bases lay in between. The CDR3 length is 14 residues. The CDR3, as DNA: TGTGCCTGGAGTGTTAGTCTACCCACCGGGGAGCTGTTTTTT. Translated, it gives CAWSVSLPTGELFF.

This clone appeared a few times. The chain employs TRBV11-2 and TRBJ2-1; D unresolved. The CDR3 has 15 amino acids. CDR1 SGHAT and CDR2 FQNNGV come from the germline V gene. Deletions cut 0 bases from V and 3 bases from J, with 9 bases between. The CDR3 nucleotides read TGTGCCAGCAGCTTAGATACTATAGTCTACAATGAGCAGTTCTTC. It codes for CASSLDTIVYNEQFF.

The count of this clone is one. The chain employs TRBV12-3 or TRBV12-4 and TRBJ1-2; TRBD1 matches 7 bases. Losses at the gene ends were 7 bases for V and 8 bases for J; bases not matched to a gene: 7. The CDR3 runs 12 residues. CDR3: CASTRQGGGYTF. The CDR3 DNA sequence: TGTGCCAGCACTCGACAGGGAGGCGGCTACACCTTC.

The chain is built from TRBV29-1 and TRBJ1-2; TRBD1 matches 8 bases. CDR1 and CDR2 (germline): SQVTM, ANQGSEA. Germline trimming cut 7 bases from V and 4 bases from J; bases unmatched to any gene: 2. This CDR3 spans 11 amino acids. This CDR3 reads CSGTGGYGYTF. The CDR3 nucleotides read TGCAGCGGTACAGGGGGCTATGGCTACACCTTC.

The chain has TRBV14 and TRBJ2-1, with D tentatively TRBD1 (6 bases). Trimming took 2 bases from V and 4 from J, leaving 9 bases between them. Per the germline V gene, CDR1 is SGHDN and CDR2 is FVKESK. This CDR3 is 14 amino acids long. CDR3 sequence reads: CASSQRDTYNEQFF. CDR3 nucleotide sequence: TGTGCCAGCAGCCAAAGGGACACATACAATGAGCAGTTCTTC.

Of note for this clone: The same CDR3 also results from other DNA sequences found in this sample. The genes are TRBV5-6 and TRBJ1-1; D remains unclear. Germline V gene sequence: CDR1 SGHDT, CDR2 YYEEEE. V lost 0 bases, J lost 4 bases, and 7 bases lay in between. The CDR3 extends over 13 amino acids. CDR3 DNA: TGTGCCAGCAGCTTGGTGGCCAGCACTGAAGCTTTCTTT. Protein product: CASSLVASTEAFF.

This clone was found a few times. J is TRBJ1-6 and V is TRBV18; D gene ambiguous. CDR1 is KGHSH, CDR2 LQKENI, per germline. With 3 bases removed from V and 10 bases from J, the gap between germline ends came to 19 bases. The CDR3 is made up of 16 amino acids. The CDR3: CASSPRREVTGSPLHF. DNA of the CDR3: TGTGCCAGCTCACCCCGACGAGAGGTAACGGGATCACCCCTCCACTTT.

The chain links TRBV3-1 (or the pseudogene TRBV3-2) to TRBJ2-1; possible D gene TRBD1, 6 bases. The germline gives CDR1 LGHDT, CDR2 YNNKEL (reference sequence). The length of the CDR3 is 15 residues. The ends were cut back, 0 bases at V and 1 base at J, with 7 bases in the middle. The CDR3 DNA reads TGTGCCAGCAGCCAAGACACAGGGTCCTACAATGAGCAGTTCTTC. Its translation is CASSQDTGSYNEQFF.

J is TRBJ2-5 and V is TRBV24-1; D is possibly TRBD1 (6 bases). This CDR3 is built from 16 residues. V gave up 3 bases and J gave up 2 bases, with 15 bases separating them. Germline values: CDR1 KGHDR, CDR2 SFDVKD. The CDR3 DNA is TGTGCCACCAGTGATACCGACAGGTCGATTCAAGAGACCCAGTACTTC. Its protein is CATSDTDRSIQETQYF.

The chain links TRBV10-2 to TRBJ1-4; a weak D match, TRBD1 (5 bases). This CDR3 is built from 13 residues. CDR1 is WSHSY and CDR2 is SAAADI in the germline V gene. Trimming left V 6 bases short and J 5 bases short, with 10 bases between. The CDR3 here is CASRAQGNEKLFF. The CDR3 coding sequence is TGCGCCAGCAGAGCGCAGGGAAATGAAAAACTGTTTTTT.

The chain couples TRBV3-1 (or the pseudogene TRBV3-2) to TRBJ2-5; 15 nucleotides match TRBD2. CDR3 size: 18 residues. V trimming: 3 bases; J trimming: 5 bases; junction bases outside the gene matches: 10. Germline-derived CDR1 and CDR2 are LGHDT and YNNKEL (reference sequence). The CDR3 sequence: CASSQGLAGGREAETQYF. Written as DNA, the CDR3 is TGTGCCAGCAGCCAGGGACTAGCGGGGGGCCGGGAGGCGGAGACCCAGTACTTC.